This TCR beta chain was identified in a study of neurological immune-mediated disorders. Looking at the study overall: Relapsing-remitting patients made up most of the 34 multiple sclerosis patients, and secondary progressive patients made up 3.

The cDNA was synthesized by means of template-switch 5'RACE, which was carried out with 10-nucleotide random UMIs. Every sequencing run produced over 170 million TCR-beta sequences that came from 15-18 subjects. TCRdb reanalysed the 5' RACE reads using MiXCR and keeps one entry per CDR3 protein. The sample carries about 120,000 distinct CDR3 sequences, about 3.4% recorded once. Whole-study findings and limits: Phylogenetic grouping assigned the repertoires of 18 of 34 multiple sclerosis patients to a single cluster of related CDR3 sequences. This cluster may be a repertoire-level signature.

For this clonotype: No antigen is known for it.

This TCR came from a woman between 25 and 40 years old with multiple sclerosis. The specimen was PBMCs.

CDR3 loop: CASSLVGTSGRDLDTQYF. The CDR3 bases are TGTGCCAGCAGCTTAGTAGGGACTAGCGGGAGAGACTTGGATACGCAGTATTTT. This rearrangement joins TRBV7-2 to TRBJ2-3, with TRBD2 matching 14 bases. The CDR3 extends over 18 amino acids. V lost 1 base, J lost 6 bases, and 9 bases stayed unmatched. Germline CDR1 and CDR2: SGHTA and FQGNSA.